The following is a TCR beta chain sequence with its context. Its antigen is as yet unknown. Repertoires were generated with immunoSEQ multiplex PCR, while TCRdb's copy carries only in-frame clones and drops some. The sample lists millions of clones, just under 95% occurring once. This record belongs to a study of shared clonotypes between healthy human individuals. The overall study: Researchers assigned three CD4 naive, three CD4 memory, two CD8 naive and one CD8 memory plate to each donor. Overall study results and limits: Clonotype sharing among donors, it was expected, would be affected by sequencing depth.

In the naive CD8 group, cells lacked CD45RO and were positively selected for CCR7, so terminally differentiated effector memory CD45RA+ cells were left out. Those who donated were healthy HIV-negative adults, with no recent acute infections or vaccinations reported. Sequences were obtained from naive CD8+ T cells sorted from blood. The receptor comes from a man aged 18 to 29 in good health.

The CDR3 DNA sequence: TGCGCCAGCAGCTGGACTAGCGGGGGAGCGATAGCCTACGAGCAGTACTTC. It specifies CASSWTSGGAIAYEQYF. The V gene is TRBV5-1, the J gene TRBJ2-7, with TRBD2 matching over 13 bases. This CDR3 contains 17 residues. V lost 3 bases and J lost 2; bases outside the gene matches: 8. Germline lookup yields CDR1 SGHRS and CDR2 YFSETQ.